The present TCR beta chain was sequenced within a study of shared clonotypes between healthy human individuals. Study results and limitations: A handful of donors held approximately 4.5% of naive CD4 clonotypes in common. Larger richness was generally estimated for naive than memory subsets.

Only CD45RO-negative cells positively selected for CCR7 counted as naive CD8 cells, so terminally differentiated effector memory CD45RA+ cells were excluded. As regards this clone: Its antigen is not known.

Every subset's genomic DNA went evenly onto several immunoSEQ plates. Assay: immunoSEQ multiplex PCR; the TCRdb copy retains only in-frame clones and omits some. The sample shows about 2 million clones, approximately 94% of them seen only once. The ends were cut back, 0 bases at V and 2 bases at J, with 9 bases in the middle. The CDR3 spans 15 residues. Looked up from germline, CDR1 is MNHNY and CDR2 is SVGAGI (reference sequence). The receptor's source is a man younger than 30 in good health. Sample: naive CD8+ T cells sorted from blood. The V call is TRBV6-6, the J call TRBJ2-3; unclear D gene. The chain's CDR3 is CASSYSMGFTDTQYF. The CDR3 bases are TGTGCCAGCAGTTACTCGATGGGGTTCACAGATACGCAGTATTTT.